This T cell receptor beta chain was obtained from a study of vaccination effects on CD4 cells after COVID-19. Antigen-specific CD4+ T cells were first expanded with viral peptide pools by the ViraFEST assay and only then sequenced. Upon completion of 10 to 11 days in culture, CD4+ T cells were isolated. In the vaccine recipients, nucleocapsid antibodies were negative and there was no prior SARS-CoV-2 infection. PBMC cultures contained 2 million or so cells per well, around 9.7 IU/ml IL-2 and around 9.9 ug/ml peptides. Findings of the study overall: The study had few convalescent patients and no early post-infection timepoints. Clones arising from infection and from vaccination showed marked clonal contraction late after vaccination. Common cold coronavirus cross-reactivity was shown by only 1 of 255 vaccine-induced clones in healthy vaccinees.

Turning to this clone: The target antigen is unknown.

The protocol was immunoSEQ multiplex PCR, while the TCRdb copy is restricted to in-frame clones and leaves out a portion. The data hold just under 45,000 clones, with around three quarters observed a single time. The V gene's germline CDR1 is KGHDR and CDR2 SFDVKD. Trimming at V came to 4 bases and at J to 3 bases, leaving 5 bases not matched to a gene. There are 15 residues in the CDR3. The material sequenced was CD4+ T cells from PBMCs cultured with SARS-CoV-2 spike peptides, taken before COVID-19 vaccination. The clonotype comes from a human donor who received a COVID-19 vaccine. The chain uses TRBV24-1 and TRBJ2-5; 9 bases are a match to TRBD1. The CDR3 nucleotides read TGTGCCACCAGTGACTTAACAGGGGGCAAAGAGACCCAGTACTTC. As protein: CATSDLTGGKETQYF.